This T cell receptor (beta chain) comes out of a study of blood T cell repertoires in COVID-19. Study-level background: The United States, Italy and Spain supplied acute and convalescent COVID-19 samples.

Those enrolled in Seattle joined during active infection and were followed longitudinally afterward. The repertoire was sequenced with immunoSEQ multiplex PCR; TCRdb's copy has only in-frame clones and lacks some. This table holds about 120,000 clones, approximately 89% found once. This receptor was taken from a woman aged 60-75 years with COVID-19, enrolled during active disease. Sequenced input: peripheral blood.

CDR3 region: CASSLTRGTEAFF. CDR3 in DNA: TGTGCCAGTAGTCTCACAAGGGGCACTGAAGCTTTCTTT. This rearrangement joins TRBV19 to TRBJ1-1, with D perhaps TRBD1 (5 bases). With 5 bases removed from V and 4 bases from J, the gap between germline ends came to 11 bases. The CDR3 extends over 13 amino acids. Germline lookup yields CDR1 LNHDA and CDR2 SQIVND (reference sequence).